This record covers a single T cell receptor (beta chain). What it binds is unknown. The data were taken from a study of CD8+ T cells in alopecia areata. Study-level results: Normal scalp showed lower clonality than lesional scalp, especially alopecia totalis/universalis. Tofacitinib delivered significant drops in scalp clonality and in expanded CD8+ clones among the top 100.

RNA was extracted and reverse transcribed into cDNA as the sequencing template. Clones were sequenced by immunoSEQ multiplex PCR, and TCRdb holds only the in-frame ones, with some missing. The sample lists hundreds of thousands of clones; 58% were seen once. With 1 base removed from V and 1 base from J, the gap between germline ends came to 9 bases. The CDR3 runs to 16 residues. Germline V gene sequence: CDR1 SGHDT, CDR2 YYEEEE. The treatment: oral pan-JAK inhibitor, 5-10 mg twice daily. Starting from PBMCs, sorting isolated CD4+ and CD8+ T cells. This TCR was recovered from a human donor with alopecia areata. The chain employs TRBV5-6 and TRBJ2-6, with D tentatively TRBD2 (6 bases). Here the sequenced sample was CD4+ T cells sorted from blood, taken at week 24, from a patient treated with tofacitinib. The CDR3 DNA sequence: TGTGCCAGCAGCTTGTCAGGGAGGTCTGGGGCCAACGTCCTGACTTTC. This sequence encodes CASSLSGRSGANVLTF.